Included here is one T cell receptor (beta chain) sequence, with context. Its antigen remains unidentified. This entry is derived from a study of cytomegalovirus exposure and HLA in healthy donors. Study-wide results and limits: Under in vitro conditions, a few CMV-associated chains were confirmed as specific for CMV antigens.

Vbeta (60) and Jbeta (13) primers were used in the PCR. The data were produced by immunoSEQ multiplex PCR, yet TCRdb's version contains in-frame clones alone and is incomplete. Of 200,000 to 250,000 clones in the sample, approximately 78% were seen once. This CDR3 has 15 amino acids. In germline, CDR1 is MGHDK, CDR2 SYGVNS. With V trimmed by 4 bases and J by 5 bases, 8 bases remained unmatched. This sequence joins TRBV25-1 and TRBJ1-3; 7 bases agree with TRBD1. The receptor was derived from a woman aged 40 to 50 in good health and CMV-seronegative. Input material: PBMCs. CDR3 in amino acids: CASSGQGTARNTIYF. Here the CDR3 DNA reads TGTGCCAGCAGTGGGCAGGGGACAGCCCGAAACACCATATATTTT.